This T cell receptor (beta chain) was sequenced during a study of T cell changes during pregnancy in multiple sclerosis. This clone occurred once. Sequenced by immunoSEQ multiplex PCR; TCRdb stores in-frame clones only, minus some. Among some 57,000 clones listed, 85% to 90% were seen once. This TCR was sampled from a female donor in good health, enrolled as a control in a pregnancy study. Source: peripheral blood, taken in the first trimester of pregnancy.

CDR3 nucleotides: TGTGCCAGCAGTTACTCCTCAGATACGCAGTATTTT. Its translation is CASSYSSDTQYF. V usage is TRBV6-6 and J usage is TRBJ2-3; D is unclear. The CDR3 runs 12 residues. Germline CDR1 is MNHNY and CDR2 is SVGAGI (reference sequence). V was trimmed by 0 bases and J by 4 bases, leaving 2 bases between them.